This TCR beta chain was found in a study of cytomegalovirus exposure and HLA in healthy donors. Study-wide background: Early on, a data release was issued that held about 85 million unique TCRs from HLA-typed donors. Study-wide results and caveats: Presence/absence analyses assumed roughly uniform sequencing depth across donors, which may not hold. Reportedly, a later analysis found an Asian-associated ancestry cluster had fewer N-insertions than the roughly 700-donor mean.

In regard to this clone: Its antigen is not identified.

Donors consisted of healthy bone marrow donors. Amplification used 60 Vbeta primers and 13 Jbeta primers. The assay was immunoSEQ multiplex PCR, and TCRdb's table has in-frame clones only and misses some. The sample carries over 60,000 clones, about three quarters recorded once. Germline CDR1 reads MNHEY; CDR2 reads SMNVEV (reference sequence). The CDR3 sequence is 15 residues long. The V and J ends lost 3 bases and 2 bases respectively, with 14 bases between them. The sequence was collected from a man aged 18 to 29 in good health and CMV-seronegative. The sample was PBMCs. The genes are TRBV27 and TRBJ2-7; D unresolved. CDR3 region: CASSFSYDITYEQYF. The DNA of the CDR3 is TGTGCCAGCAGTTTTTCTTACGACATCACCTACGAGCAGTACTTC.